These 25 T cell receptor beta chains were all obtained from the same sample, sequenced in a study of blood T cell repertoires in COVID-19. TCRdb's copy holds only in-frame clones and misses some; the assay was immunoSEQ multiplex PCR. The table has more than 200,000 clones, roughly 82% seen once. The source material was peripheral blood. These receptors were obtained from a woman older than 75 with active or convalescent COVID-19.

V is TRBV23-1 and J is TRBJ2-2, with 8 nucleotides matching TRBD1. TRBV23-1 is an open reading frame whose function is uncertain. The CDR3 spans 19 residues. V lost 4 bases and J lost 0; bases outside the gene matches: 13. The CDR3 DNA is TGCGCCAGCAGTCCACATCTACGGAGGACAGGGACGAACACCGGGGAGCTGTTTTTT. It yields the protein CASSPHLRRTGTNTGELFF.

This clone was counted a few times. This chain uses TRBV27 with TRBJ1-6; 9 nucleotides agree with TRBD1. Germline CDR1 and CDR2: MNHEY and SMNVEV (reference sequence). The length of the CDR3 is 15 residues. V lost 2 bases to trimming and J lost 8 bases; unmatched junction nucleotides: 4. The CDR3 loop is CASSLETGGYSPLHF. CDR3 coding DNA: TGTGCCAGCAGTTTAGAGACAGGGGGGTATTCACCCCTCCACTTT.

This clone was seen a single time. The gene calls are TRBV7-9 and TRBJ2-3; D is possibly TRBD2 (6 bases). V lost 5 bases and J 2 bases, leaving 14 bases between the germline ends. Germline CDR1 reads SEHNR; CDR2 reads FQNEAQ (reference sequence). CDR3 length: 15 amino acids. The CDR3 bases are TGTGCCAGCAGCGTTAGCGGTTTCCTCACAGATACGCAGTATTTT. It specifies CASSVSGFLTDTQYF.

The genes are TRBV28 and TRBJ2-7; unclear D gene. CDR1 and CDR2 from the germline V gene are MDHEN and SYDVKM. This CDR3 is built from 12 residues. Deletions cut 7 bases from V and 0 bases from J, with 7 bases between. The CDR3: CASTLSSYEQYF. The CDR3 coding sequence is TGTGCCAGCACTTTGAGCTCCTACGAGCAGTACTTC. The full variable domain, its missing parts supplied by reference TRBV28 and TRBJ2-7, is DVKVTQSSRYLVKRTGEKVFLECVQDMDHENMFWYRQDPGLGLRLIYFSYDVKMKEKGDIPEGYSVSREKKERFSLILESASTNQTSMYLCASTLSSYEQYFGPGTRLTVT.

The rearrangement uses TRBV6-5 and TRBJ1-2; TRBD1 might be the D (5 bases). In germline, CDR1 is MNHEY, CDR2 SVGAGI. The ends were cut back, 7 bases at V and 7 bases at J, with 19 bases in the middle. The CDR3 sequence is 14 residues long. The CDR3 is CASTLGTGFGGYTF. In DNA form, the CDR3 reads TGTGCCAGCACCCTGGGTACAGGCTTCGGTGGCTACACCTTC.

V is TRBV3-1 (or the pseudogene TRBV3-2) and J is TRBJ2-5; D possibly corresponds to TRBD2 (5 bases). This CDR3 spans 16 amino acids. Germline loops: CDR1 LGHDT, CDR2 YNNKEL (reference sequence). V lost 4 bases, J lost 0 bases, and 15 bases lay in between. CDR3 in amino acids: CASSRKPAGHQETQYF. CDR3 DNA: TGTGCCAGCAGCCGAAAGCCGGCGGGCCACCAAGAGACCCAGTACTTC.

The genes are TRBV11-2 and TRBJ2-7; D perhaps matches TRBD1 (5 bases). The germline V gene encodes CDR1 SGHAT and CDR2 FQNNGV. V shed 5 bases and J shed 2 bases, with 13 bases lying between them. This CDR3 region has 14 residues. In DNA form, the CDR3 reads TGTGCCAGCAGCGTCAGGGATGCAGCCTACGAGCAGTACTTC. Translated, it gives CASSVRDAAYEQYF.

The chain is built from TRBV6-2 or TRBV6-3 and TRBJ1-5, with D maybe TRBD1 (6 bases). The CDR3 runs to 13 residues. Germline CDR1 reads MNHEY; CDR2 reads SVGEGT. Trimming removed 2 bases at V and 9 bases at J, with 11 bases between. The CDR3 reads CASSYAGEMPQHF. The CDR3 DNA reads as TGTGCCAGCAGTTACGCAGGGGAGATGCCCCAGCATTTT.

CDR3 protein: CASSWRTAATNEKLFF. The CDR3 region has the DNA TGTGCCAGCAGTTGGCGGACAGCAGCAACTAATGAAAAACTGTTTTTT. J is TRBJ1-4 and V is TRBV6-5; possible D gene TRBD1, 6 bases. The CDR3 runs 16 residues. V was pared by 4 bases and J by 0 bases, with 12 bases between. Germline CDR1 reads MNHEY; CDR2 reads SVGAGI.

The rearrangement joins TRBV6-6 to TRBJ2-7; the match to TRBD2 covers 10 bases. Germline V CDR1 and CDR2: MNHNY, SVGAGI (reference sequence). Trimming cost V 6 bases and J 0 bases; bases outside gene matches: 5. This CDR3 is 15 amino acids long. The CDR3 region has the DNA TGTGCCAGCAGATCCTCTAGCGGGAGCTCCTACGAGCAGTACTTC. Its translation: CASRSSSGSSYEQYF.

This chain connects TRBV6-1 to TRBJ1-6; 11 positions match TRBD1. J lost 7 bases, V lost 2 bases, and 13 bases had no gene match. This CDR3 spans 19 amino acids. The germline V gene encodes CDR1 MNHNS and CDR2 SASEGT. The CDR3 nucleotides read TGTGCCAGCAGTGAAACTTTGATCGGCTGGGACAGGGGGAATTCACCCCTCCACTTT. This codes for CASSETLIGWDRGNSPLHF.

V is TRBV4-1 and J is TRBJ1-4; 7 positions agree with TRBD1. The germline CDR1 and CDR2 sequences are MGHRA and YSYEKL. The V and J ends lost 4 bases and 5 bases, in that order; junction bases with no gene match: 4. The CDR3 totals 14 residues. CDR3 nucleotides: TGCGCCAGCAGCCCTGGGACAGCAAATGAAAAACTGTTTTTT. This codes for CASSPGTANEKLFF.

The V gene is TRBV28, the J gene TRBJ1-5; D might be TRBD1 (6 bases). This CDR3 region has 17 residues. From germline, CDR1 is MDHEN and CDR2 SYDVKM. The V gene lost 1 base and the J gene lost 0 bases, with 13 bases spanning the gap. The CDR3 is CASSLSLGQNSNQPQHF. Here the CDR3 DNA reads TGTGCCAGCAGTTTATCCCTGGGACAAAATAGCAATCAGCCCCAGCATTTT.

The J gene is TRBJ1-1, the V gene TRBV4-1; possible D gene TRBD1, 5 bases. V lost 0 bases, J lost 2 bases, and 13 bases lay in between. Looked up from germline, CDR1 is MGHRA and CDR2 is YSYEKL. The CDR3 sequence is 16 residues long. The CDR3 sequence is CASSQEIRQTNTEAFF. CDR3 DNA: TGCGCCAGCAGCCAAGAAATCAGACAGACAAACACTGAAGCTTTCTTT.

This clone was counted once. For the CDR3, the DNA is TGTGCCAGCAGTCCGGACAGGGATACACCCCTCCACTTT. Protein sequence: CASSPDRDTPLHF. The V gene is TRBV6-5, the J gene TRBJ1-6, with 8 bases that match TRBD1. The CDR3 consists of 13 residues. Germline CDR1 MNHEY, CDR2 SVGAGI. V lost 5 bases and J lost 11; bases outside the gene matches: 5.

This rearrangement joins TRBV27 to TRBJ2-7, with 7 bases identical to TRBD1. This CDR3 comprises 16 residues. Per the germline V gene, CDR1 is MNHEY and CDR2 is SMNVEV (reference sequence). With V trimmed by 5 bases and J by 0 bases, 10 bases remained unmatched. Here the CDR3 reads CASSPTRQGPSYEQYF. CDR3 sequence (DNA): TGTGCCAGCAGTCCCACTCGACAGGGACCCTCCTACGAGCAGTACTTC.

The rearrangement uses TRBV28 and TRBJ2-7; 7 nucleotides agree with TRBD1. After removal of 6 bases from V and 0 bases from J, the junction contained 11 bases not matched to a gene. CDR3 length equals 16 residues. Germline CDR1 MDHEN, CDR2 SYDVKM. The CDR3 region is CASRSTGQGSSYEQYF. CDR3 nucleotides: TGTGCCAGCAGATCGACAGGGCAGGGGAGCTCCTACGAGCAGTACTTC.

J is TRBJ1-2 and V is TRBV18, with TRBD1 matching over 7 bases. Germline trimming cut 4 bases from V and 0 bases from J; bases unmatched to any gene: 8. CDR1 is KGHSH, CDR2 LQKENI, per germline. The CDR3 runs 16 residues. In DNA form, the CDR3 reads TGTGCCAGCTCACTCGGGACAGCTACTACTAACTATGGCTACACCTTC. It translates to CASSLGTATTNYGYTF.

The genes are TRBV30 and TRBJ2-5; D not certain. Germline V CDR1 and CDR2: GTSNPN, SVGIG (reference sequence). CDR3 size: 13 residues. V lost 4 bases and J 9 bases, leaving 18 bases between the germline ends. CDR3 region: CAWKISGPLAQYF. The CDR3 region has the DNA TGTGCCTGGAAAATCTCTGGGCCCCTGGCCCAGTACTTC.

This sequence joins TRBV18 and TRBJ2-5; 7 nucleotides line up with TRBD1. This CDR3 contains 19 residues. V lost 2 bases and J lost 1; bases outside the gene matches: 16. Germline V gene lookup returns CDR1 KGHSH and CDR2 LQKENI. The CDR3 DNA follows: TGTGCCAGCTCACCAAATTTTGGGACAGTGTCGGGGACCCAAGAGACCCAGTACTTC. This translates into CASSPNFGTVSGTQETQYF.

This chain links TRBV30 with TRBJ1-1, with D possibly TRBD1 on 6 matching bases. Germline CDR1 reads GTSNPN; CDR2 reads SVGIG (reference sequence). V dropped 3 bases and J dropped 3 bases, with 17 bases sitting between them. CDR3 length equals 15 residues. The CDR3 nucleotides read TGTGCCTGGAGAAAAACCGGGACACTTTACACTGAAGCTTTCTTT. Protein product: CAWRKTGTLYTEAFF.

The gene calls are TRBV20-1 and TRBJ2-7; TRBD2 aligns across 9 bases. Germline CDR1 is DFQATT and CDR2 is SNEGSKA (reference sequence). CDR3 size: 16 residues. With 3 bases clipped from V and 2 bases from J, the junction kept 11 bases outside the gene matches. The CDR3 region has the DNA TGCAGTGCTAGTCCCCTGGGGCGGGAGGGCCCCTACGAGCAGTACTTC. Its translation is CSASPLGREGPYEQYF.

The rearrangement uses TRBV5-1 and TRBJ2-2, with 7 nucleotides matching TRBD2. The CDR3 consists of 15 residues. The trim removed 3 bases at V and 0 bases at J, leaving 2 bases unmatched. Germline CDR1 is SGHRS and CDR2 is YFSETQ. For the CDR3, the DNA is TGCGCCAGCAGCTCGGGGGGTCCGAACACCGGGGAGCTGTTTTTT. Amino acid sequence: CASSSGGPNTGELFF.

The chain is built from TRBV5-1 and TRBJ2-2; 7 bases are shared with TRBD1. CDR3 length: 16 residues. The germline V gene encodes CDR1 SGHRS and CDR2 YFSETQ. The V gene end was trimmed by 7 bases and the J gene end by 6 bases; junction bases not matched to a gene: 15. In DNA form, the CDR3 reads TGCGCCAGCGGAGCGGCAGGGGGTTACAGTGCCGGGGAGCTGTTTTTT. This translates into CASGAAGGYSAGELFF.

The chain has TRBV7-9 and TRBJ1-3, with 7 nucleotides matching TRBD1. J gave up 2 bases and V 5 bases, and 3 bases lay outside the gene matches. The CDR3 covers 14 residues. Germline CDR1 is SEHNR and CDR2 is FQNEAQ (reference sequence). The CDR3 sequence: CASSPGTAGNTIYF. The DNA for the CDR3 is TGTGCCAGCAGCCCGGGGACAGCTGGAAACACCATATATTTT.